The rows below give T cell receptor beta chains drawn from one sample of a study of human T cells and chemical hapten exposure. TCRdb reprocessed the RACE reads with MiXCR, giving one entry per CDR3 protein. The data hold 50,000 or so distinct CDR3 sequences, with about 10% observed a single time. The sequenced sample was whole blood, obtained in connection with sensitization to the hapten diphenylcyclopropenone (DPC). The source is a woman in her thirties or forties with alopecia areata. Some clones in this sample may be carry-over from other donors' samples. The CDR3 runs from the conserved cysteine through the conserved F or W. A D gene is named only where the DNA matches it firmly. Size values are once, few and many counts, or a class for expanded clones, and some rows have none.

v_gene	abundance	j_gene	d_gene	CDR3nt	CDR3aa
TRBV7-6	many	TRBJ2-1	TRBD2	TGTGCCAGCAGGGCAGTTGGCGGGGGGGCGTTCGGTGAGCAGTTCTTC	CASRAVGGGAFGEQFF
TRBV5-6	few	TRBJ1-1	-	TGTGCCAGCAGCTTGGCCATTTACATGAACACTGAAGCTTTCTTT	CASSLAIYMNTEAFF
TRBV6-2/TRBV6-3	many	TRBJ1-2	-	TGTGCCAGCAGTTACCGGGGTACCTATGGCTACACCTTC	CASSYRGTYGYTF
TRBV27	-	TRBJ2-7	TRBD1	TGTGCCAGCAGTATCCGGGACAGCTACGAGCAGTACTTC	CASSIRDSYEQYF
TRBV7-9	-	TRBJ2-5	-	TGTGCCAGCACGGAGCAGGGGCAAGAGACCCAGTACTTC	CASTEQGQETQYF
TRBV4-2	many	TRBJ2-3	TRBD2	TGTGCCAGCAGCCAAGATAGGAGCGGGGGGGCAGATACGCAGTATTTT	CASSQDRSGGADTQYF
TRBV20-1	-	TRBJ1-2	-	TGCAGTGCTAGAGATCATGGAGCAGGGTTATCCCTTAACTATGGCTACACCTTC	CSARDHGAGLSLNYGYTF
TRBV24-1	few	TRBJ1-2	TRBD1	TGTGCCACCAGTGATTGGACAGGGGGACATGGCTACACCTTC	CATSDWTGGHGYTF
TRBV4-3	many	TRBJ1-1	-	TGCGCCAGCAGGACTTTGTTGACGGACTTAGCCACTGAAGCTTTCTTT	CASRTLLTDLATEAFF
TRBV7-3	few	TRBJ2-1	TRBD1	TGTGCCAGCAGCCCCGACAGGGGCAATGAGCAGTTCTTC	CASSPDRGNEQFF
TRBV12-3/TRBV12-4	-	TRBJ1-1	-	TGTGCCAGCAGCCTGGGACATTTGAACACTGAAGCTTTCTTT	CASSLGHLNTEAFF
TRBV7-2	-	TRBJ2-7	TRBD1	TGTGCCAGCAGCTTAGCATTAGGGACAGCTTACGAGCAGTACTTC	CASSLALGTAYEQYF
TRBV5-4	-	TRBJ2-1	-	TGTGCCAGCAGCAACGGGGGACCCTCCTACAATGAGCAGTTCTTC	CASSNGGPSYNEQFF
TRBV6-1	few	TRBJ1-5	-	TGTGCCAGCAGAATGAGGCCAGGGACTAGGCGCCAGCATTTT	CASRMRPGTRRQHF
TRBV27	few	TRBJ2-3	-	TGTGCCAGCAGTTTATCGGGCTATACAGATACGCAGTATTTT	CASSLSGYTDTQYF
TRBV27	many	TRBJ2-7	TRBD1	TGTGCCAGCAGTCCTCGTGGACAGGGGTTCTACGAGCAGTACTTC	CASSPRGQGFYEQYF
TRBV14	many	TRBJ2-5	-	TGTGCCAGCAGCCGTGGGCGCAGACCCGCGGAGACCCAGTACTTC	CASSRGRRPAETQYF
TRBV6-1	many	TRBJ1-5	-	TGTGCCAGCAGTGAACTGACAGTCTATCAGCCCCAGCATTTT	CASSELTVYQPQHF
TRBV21-1	-	TRBJ2-6	-	TGTGCCAGCAGCAAGAGCGGACAGTCTGGGGCCAACGTCCTGACTTTC	CASSKSGQSGANVLTF
TRBV4-1	few	TRBJ2-3	TRBD2	TGCGCCAGCAGCCAAGGGCTAGCGGGGGGAGGAACGCAGTATTTT	CASSQGLAGGGTQYF
TRBV10-3	-	TRBJ2-3	-	TGTGCCACCGAGGTCCCGGGGACAGATACGCAGTATTTT	CATEVPGTDTQYF
TRBV4-3	few	TRBJ2-1	-	TGCGCCAGCAGCCAAGAGGATTGGGGTGAGCAGTTCTTC	CASSQEDWGEQFF
TRBV29-1	-	TRBJ2-7	-	TGCAGCGCCGCGGACAGCGGGGATTCCTACGAGCAGTACTTC	CSAADSGDSYEQYF
TRBV29-1	many	TRBJ2-2	-	TGCAGCGGAAAGGGCAGTCGGGACACCGGGGAGCTGTTTTTT	CSGKGSRDTGELFF
TRBV5-1	-	TRBJ2-2	-	TGCGCCAGCAGCTTGGCTGGCTCCCTGCGGACGAACACCGGGGAGCTGTTTTTT	CASSLAGSLRTNTGELFF
TRBV30	many	TRBJ2-7	-	TGTGCCTGTACCACTAGTGCCGCCCGCCAGCAGTACTTC	CACTTSAARQQYF
TRBV5-1	many	TRBJ2-3	TRBD1	TGCGCCAGCAGCGGAGGACAGGGGATTACAGATACGCAGTATTTT	CASSGGQGITDTQYF
TRBV30	few	TRBJ2-3	TRBD2	TGTGCCTGGCGGGGGGGTCCGGCAGATACGCAGTATTTT	CAWRGGPADTQYF
TRBV12-3/TRBV12-4	-	TRBJ2-7	TRBD2	TGTGCCAGCCTGGGGGGGGGAGAGCAGTACTTC	CASLGGGEQYF
TRBV7-2	few	TRBJ1-1	-	TGTGCCAGCAGCTTAGTAGGCGTGAACACTGAAGCTTTCTTT	CASSLVGVNTEAFF
TRBV6-4	many	TRBJ2-3	TRBD2	TGTGCCAGCAGTGAAGCGGGGGCTGAAGATACGCAGTATTTT	CASSEAGAEDTQYF
TRBV12-3/TRBV12-4	-	TRBJ1-1	TRBD1	TGTGCCAGCAGGGGGGACAGGGCGGCTGAAGCTTTCTTT	CASRGDRAAEAFF
TRBV6-5	many	TRBJ2-6	-	TGTGCCAGCAGTTTCTCTGGGGCCAACGTCCTGACTTTC	CASSFSGANVLTF
TRBV29-1	-	TRBJ1-2	-	TGCAGCGTTGAAGATCTGGGATTCGATGGCTACACCTTC	CSVEDLGFDGYTF
TRBV5-6	-	TRBJ2-3	-	TGTGCCAGCAGCTTGGGGGCGTTGGGGACAGATACGCAGTATTTT	CASSLGALGTDTQYF